Below are 25 T cell receptor beta chains sequenced from a single sample in a study of blood T cell repertoires in COVID-19. Only in-frame clones appear in the TCRdb table, and some are missing; sequencing was by immunoSEQ multiplex PCR. The data contain over 120,000 clones, over 60% of them singletons. Sequences were obtained from peripheral blood. These TCRs come from a woman aged 45 to 65 with active or convalescent COVID-19.

The chain combines TRBV29-1 with TRBJ1-2; D possibly corresponds to TRBD1 (5 bases). In germline, CDR1 is SQVTM, CDR2 ANQGSEA. This CDR3 is 14 amino acids long. The V end lost 3 bases, the J end lost 4 bases, and 15 bases lay between the germline ends. The chain's CDR3 is CSVEGGSNFYGYTF. DNA of the CDR3: TGCAGCGTTGAGGGGGGGTCGAACTTCTATGGCTACACCTTC.

This clone showed up just a few times. This chain joins TRBV5-6 and TRBJ2-2; D call uncertain. CDR1 is SGHDT and CDR2 is YYEEEE in the germline V gene. V was trimmed by 1 base and J by 4 bases, leaving 8 bases between them. CDR3 length: 14 amino acids. The CDR3 spells CASSLYQATGELFF. CDR3 DNA: TGTGCCAGCAGCTTGTATCAGGCCACCGGGGAGCTGTTTTTT.

Concerning this clone: The same CDR3 arises from other DNA sequences in this sample as well. The CDR3 loop is CASSLAGQNTGELFF. The CDR3 coding sequence is TGTGCCAGCAGCTTAGCGGGACAGAACACCGGGGAGCTGTTTTTT. V is TRBV7-2 and J is TRBJ2-2; a possible D gene is TRBD1 (6 bases). Per the germline V gene, CDR1 is SGHTA and CDR2 is FQGNSA. This CDR3 contains 15 residues. The V end was cut by 0 bases, the J end by 1 base, with 6 bases between.

There are a few counts of this clone. The chain uses TRBV19 and TRBJ1-1; 7 bases are a match to TRBD1. This CDR3 comprises 13 residues. CDR1 and CDR2 from the germline V gene are LNHDA and SQIVND (reference sequence). V lost 10 bases to trimming and J lost 0 bases; unmatched junction nucleotides: 5. For the CDR3, the DNA is TGTGCCACCGCACAGGGGATGAACACTGAAGCTTTCTTT. Protein: CATAQGMNTEAFF.

The V gene is TRBV9, the J gene TRBJ1-1, with TRBD1 matching 7 bases. After removal of 4 bases from V and 4 bases from J, the junction contained 4 bases not matched to a gene. Germline assignment: CDR1 SGDLS and CDR2 YYNGEE. This CDR3 is 13 amino acids long. The CDR3 DNA sequence: TGTGCCAGCAGCCCCTGGACAGGCACTGAAGCTTTCTTT. Translating it yields CASSPWTGTEAFF.

The V and J genes are TRBV7-8 and TRBJ2-3; TRBD1 is a possible D gene (6 bases). The germline V and J ends were trimmed by 4 bases and 2 bases, with 13 bases remaining between them. This CDR3 contains 15 residues. Germline V gene lookup returns CDR1 SGHVS and CDR2 FQNEAQ. The CDR3 DNA reads TGTGCCAGCAGCTCCCGGGACACCCACACAGATACGCAGTATTTT. Protein: CASSSRDTHTDTQYF.

V usage is TRBV5-1 and J usage is TRBJ1-3; D is uncertain. Germline V gene data show CDR1 as SGHRS and CDR2 as YFSETQ. The length of the CDR3 is 14 residues. V was cut by 4 bases and J by 0 bases, with 8 bases left in between. The CDR3 reads CASSPQSSGNTIYF. For the CDR3, the DNA is TGCGCCAGCAGCCCACAGAGCTCTGGAAACACCATATATTTT. Variable domain in full (rest from reference TRBV5-1 and TRBJ1-3): KAGVTQTPRYLIKTRGQQVTLSCSPISGHRSVSWYQQTPGQGLQFLFEYFSETQRNKGNFPGRFSGRQFSNSRSEMNVSTLELGDSALYLCASSPQSSGNTIYFGEGSWLTVV.

The V and J genes are TRBV28 and TRBJ1-2; perhaps TRBD1 as D (6 bases). Germline V gene lookup returns CDR1 MDHEN and CDR2 SYDVKM. This CDR3 is 14 amino acids long. V was pared by 8 bases and J by 2 bases, with 15 bases between. CDR3 in DNA: TGTGCCAGCTCTCCCTCGGACAGAAACTATGGCTACACCTTC. This encodes CASSPSDRNYGYTF.

This rearrangement joins TRBV10-1 to TRBJ1-5, with D tentatively TRBD1 (5 bases). This CDR3 has 14 amino acids. V shed 5 bases and J shed 3 bases, with 11 bases lying between them. CDR1 is WNHNN, CDR2 SYGVQD, per germline (reference sequence). CDR3 nucleotides: TGCGCCAGCAGTCCCGGGGGTGCCAATCAGCCCCAGCATTTT. Amino acids: CASSPGGANQPQHF.

The chain uses TRBV6-4 and TRBJ2-4; tentative D call: TRBD1 (6 bases). Germline V lookup: CDR1 MRHNA, CDR2 SNTAGT. The V and J ends lost 1 base and 0 bases respectively, with 10 bases between them. The CDR3 spans 16 residues. The CDR3 loop reads CASSDFGGLAKNIQYF. CDR3 DNA: TGTGCCAGCAGTGACTTTGGGGGCCTAGCCAAAAACATTCAGTACTTC.

The chain recombines TRBV5-5 with TRBJ1-2; 9 nucleotides match TRBD1. Germline loops: CDR1 SGHKS, CDR2 YYEKEE (reference sequence). The J segment lost 4 bases and the V segment lost 4 bases, leaving 14 bases of the junction unmatched. There are 17 residues in the CDR3. The CDR3 loop reads CASSGSPGTGSFYGYTF. CDR3 DNA: TGTGCCAGCAGCGGCTCCCCCGGGACAGGGAGTTTCTATGGCTACACCTTC.

The chain carries TRBV27 and TRBJ2-2; 8 nucleotides align to TRBD1. CDR1 is MNHEY and CDR2 is SMNVEV in the germline V gene (reference sequence). With V trimmed by 3 bases and J by 7 bases, 7 bases remained unmatched. CDR3 length equals 15 residues. The DNA of the CDR3 is TGTGCCAGCAGTTTCAGGAACAGGGGGATCGGGGAGCTGTTTTTT. Protein product: CASSFRNRGIGELFF.

Comment on this clone: This sample also contains other DNA sequences that code for the same CDR3. The chain recombines TRBV6-2 or TRBV6-3 with TRBJ2-7; 7 bases map to TRBD1. This CDR3 is 12 amino acids long. CDR1 MNHEY and CDR2 SVGEGT come from the germline V gene. V lost 4 bases to trimming and J lost 4 bases; unmatched junction nucleotides: 1. CDR3 in amino acids: CASSLQGYEQYF. DNA for the CDR3: TGTGCCAGCAGTTTACAGGGGTACGAGCAGTACTTC.

The chain links TRBV27 to TRBJ2-3; D might be TRBD1 (5 bases). Per germline, CDR1 MNHEY and CDR2 SMNVEV (reference sequence). V lost 4 bases and J lost 6, with 14 bases in between. CDR3 length: 14 amino acids. The CDR3 protein is CASSSQPHRDTQYF. CDR3 nucleotide sequence: TGTGCCAGCAGTTCCCAACCCCACAGGGATACGCAGTATTTT.

This clone has only one observation. The rearrangement uses TRBV7-2 and TRBJ1-1; D unclear. The V end lost 2 bases, the J end lost 4 bases, and 5 bases lay between the germline ends. CDR1 is SGHTA, CDR2 FQGNSA, per germline. The CDR3 length is 12 residues. The CDR3 DNA reads TGTGCCAGCAGCTTACGGGGCACTGAAGCTTTCTTT. Encoded protein: CASSLRGTEAFF.

V usage is TRBV28 and J usage is TRBJ2-3, with D perhaps TRBD2 (6 bases). Germline lookup yields CDR1 MDHEN and CDR2 SYDVKM. The CDR3 has 13 residues. Trimming took off 6 bases at V and 4 bases at J, with 11 bases between the two ends. The CDR3 nucleotides read TGTGCCAGCAGAGTCGCGGGGTCAGATACGCAGTATTTT. Translating gives CASRVAGSDTQYF.

The chain has TRBV28 and TRBJ1-4; no definite D call. The V end lost 1 base, the J end lost 0 bases, and 12 bases lay between the germline ends. This CDR3 has 17 residues. CDR1 is MDHEN and CDR2 is SYDVKM in the germline V gene. The CDR3 reads CASSLSETLATNEKLFF. The DNA for the CDR3 is TGTGCCAGCAGTTTATCTGAGACTCTTGCAACTAATGAAAAACTGTTTTTT.

The genes are TRBV18 and TRBJ1-1, with 7 bases identical to TRBD1. With 6 bases clipped from V and 10 bases from J, the junction kept 11 bases outside the gene matches. CDR3 size: 13 residues. The V gene's germline CDR1 is KGHSH and CDR2 LQKENI. The CDR3 coding sequence is TGTGCCAGCTCCCCCGGACAGGTGGTAGGAGCTTTCTTT. Amino acid sequence: CASSPGQVVGAFF.

The genes are TRBV2 and TRBJ2-1, with 8 positions matching TRBD2. V dropped 6 bases and J dropped 4; count of bases not matched to a gene: 11. This CDR3 region has 16 residues. Germline V CDR1 and CDR2: SNHLY, FYNNEI. CDR3 nucleotides: TGTGCCAGCAGCCCCCAGGTTGGCGGGGGGTACAATGAGCAGTTCTTC. Translated: CASSPQVGGGYNEQFF.

This clone was observed many times. The V call is TRBV6-5, the J call TRBJ1-2; D remains unclear. CDR3 length: 14 amino acids. V was pared by 0 bases and J by 1 base, with 6 bases between. CDR1 and CDR2 (germline): MNHEY, SVGAGI. This CDR3 is CASSYSKLNYGYTF. In nucleotides, the CDR3 is TGTGCCAGCAGTTACTCGAAGCTTAACTATGGCTACACCTTC.

This rearrangement joins TRBV2 to TRBJ1-1; TRBD1 aligns across 7 bases. Germline values: CDR1 SNHLY, CDR2 FYNNEI. The J segment lost 0 bases and the V segment lost 7 bases, leaving 2 bases of the junction unmatched. This CDR3 is 13 amino acids long. CDR3 sequence reads: CASTGQMNTEAFF. The CDR3, as DNA: TGTGCCAGCACGGGACAGATGAACACTGAAGCTTTCTTT.

V usage is TRBV5-6 and J usage is TRBJ1-1; D is unresolved. The germline gives CDR1 SGHDT, CDR2 YYEEEE. Trimming cost V 0 bases and J 1 base, with 7 bases left between them. This CDR3 is 14 amino acids long. The CDR3 DNA follows: TGTGCCAGCAGCTTGGTGGTCGGGAACACTGAAGCTTTCTTT. Translated, it gives CASSLVVGNTEAFF.

The rearrangement joins TRBV4-2 to TRBJ2-6; 8 positions match TRBD2. Germline-derived CDR1 and CDR2 are LGHNA and YNFKEQ. The CDR3 sequence is 18 residues long. J gave up 0 bases and V 3 bases, and 7 bases lay outside the gene matches. The DNA for the CDR3 is TGTGCCAGCAGCCAGTTACTAGCGGCAAGCTCTGGGGCCAACGTCCTGACTTTC. Translated, it gives CASSQLLAASSGANVLTF.

The rearrangement joins TRBV19 to TRBJ1-5; no clear D. The CDR3 contains 14 residues. V was pared by 7 bases and J by 4 bases, with 14 bases between. Germline V gene lookup returns CDR1 LNHDA and CDR2 SQIVND (reference sequence). The chain's CDR3 is CASKIQASNQPQHF. Written as DNA, the CDR3 is TGTGCCAGTAAAATACAAGCGTCGAATCAGCCCCAGCATTTT.

The J gene is TRBJ2-1, the V gene TRBV20-1; 7 nucleotides agree with TRBD1. This CDR3 region has 13 residues. The V and J ends lost 3 bases and 6 bases, in that order; junction bases with no gene match: 5. Germline V gene data show CDR1 as DFQATT and CDR2 as SNEGSKA (reference sequence). Written as DNA, the CDR3 is TGCAGTGCTAGTCTCAGACAGGGCAATGAGCAGTTCTTC. Protein product: CSASLRQGNEQFF.